The 31 T cell receptor beta chains below come from one sample, sequenced in a study of blood T cell repertoires in COVID-19. Generated by immunoSEQ multiplex PCR, the TCRdb table keeps only in-frame clones and is missing some. Here the sample spans roughly 290,000 clones, 75% to 90% being singletons. Sequenced material: peripheral blood. These receptors were collected from a woman aged 55 to 70 with acute or convalescent COVID-19.

The V gene is TRBV11-1, the J gene TRBJ2-1, with 9 bases identical to TRBD2. Germline CDR1 and CDR2: SGHAT and FQDESV (reference sequence). The CDR3 runs to 13 residues. The V segment lost 8 bases and the J segment 3 bases; nucleotides outside the gene matches: 2. The CDR3 spells CASGGRDYNEQFF. The CDR3 DNA sequence: TGTGCCAGCGGCGGGAGGGACTACAATGAGCAGTTCTTC.

This clone was picked up one time. This chain connects TRBV7-2 to TRBJ1-5; D is unclear. The germline V gene encodes CDR1 SGHTA and CDR2 FQGNSA. CDR3 size: 14 residues. Trimming took off 1 base at V and 5 bases at J, with 9 bases between the two ends. CDR3 residues: CASSLENSYQPQHF. CDR3 DNA: TGTGCCAGCAGCTTAGAAAACAGTTATCAGCCCCAGCATTTT.

V and J are TRBV10-3 and TRBJ2-3; 11 positions match TRBD1. Germline V lookup: CDR1 ENHRY, CDR2 SYGVKD. CDR3 length: 17 residues. The V and J ends lost 4 bases and 1 base, in that order; junction bases with no gene match: 7. The CDR3 DNA is TGTGCCATCAGTGGTGGGGACAGGGGGTCGGGCACAGATACGCAGTATTTT. Residues: CAISGGDRGSGTDTQYF.

The gene calls are TRBV5-1 and TRBJ1-2; 7 positions agree with TRBD1. The V segment lost 0 bases and the J segment 0 bases; nucleotides outside the gene matches: 2. Germline V CDR1 and CDR2: SGHRS, YFSETQ. CDR3 size: 15 residues. The CDR3 is CASSLGGTANYGYTF. The CDR3 DNA reads TGCGCCAGCAGCTTGGGCGGGACAGCTAACTATGGCTACACCTTC.

This chain connects TRBV19 to TRBJ1-1, with D unresolved. This CDR3 contains 12 residues. V dropped 8 bases and J dropped 0 bases, with 7 bases sitting between them. Germline V CDR1 and CDR2: LNHDA, SQIVND (reference sequence). CDR3 nucleotides: TGTGCCAGTGGCGGTCTGAACACTGAAGCTTTCTTT. It encodes CASGGLNTEAFF.

The genes are TRBV2 and TRBJ1-3; D is possibly TRBD1 (5 bases). The germline V and J ends were trimmed by 6 bases and 4 bases, with 22 bases remaining between them. CDR1 SNHLY and CDR2 FYNNEI come from the germline V gene. The CDR3 has 17 amino acids. CDR3 loop: CASSRSGGSILGNTIYF. CDR3 sequence (DNA): TGTGCCAGCAGCCGAAGCGGGGGAAGTATTTTAGGAAACACCATATATTTT.

The chain couples TRBV4-2 to TRBJ2-5, with TRBD2 matching over 12 bases. V lost 0 bases and J lost 4; bases outside the gene matches: 12. The CDR3 is 19 amino acids. CDR1 LGHNA and CDR2 YNFKEQ come from the germline V gene. As DNA, the CDR3 is TGTGCCAGCAGCCAAGATTGGCTAGCGGGGGGGCCAGCGAGAGAGACCCAGTACTTC. Its protein product is CASSQDWLAGGPARETQYF.

V and J are TRBV28 and TRBJ2-1, with D maybe TRBD2 (5 bases). The CDR3 sequence is 13 residues long. Germline CDR1 is MDHEN and CDR2 is SYDVKM. Trimming shortened V by 6 bases and J by 2 bases, and 8 bases separated the two germline ends. The CDR3 protein is CASRAGPYNEQFF. CDR3 bases: TGTGCCAGCAGGGCGGGCCCCTACAATGAGCAGTTCTTC.

The chain couples TRBV9 to TRBJ1-4; D is unclear. The CDR3 totals 17 residues. Germline CDR1 SGDLS, CDR2 YYNGEE. Trimming took off 3 bases at V and 8 bases at J, with 23 bases between the two ends. The CDR3 sequence: CASSERPTKAEEEKLFF. The CDR3 region has the DNA TGTGCCAGCAGCGAAAGGCCCACTAAAGCGGAGGAAGAAAAACTGTTTTTT.

This clone was picked up one time. The genes are TRBV30 and TRBJ2-1; D is ambiguous. Trimming took off 0 bases at V and 4 bases at J, with 10 bases between the two ends. Germline V lookup: CDR1 GTSNPN, CDR2 SVGIG (reference sequence). This CDR3 is 14 amino acids long. For the CDR3, the DNA is TGTGCCTGGAGTGTGGTCAACTCGTACAATGAGCAGTTCTTC. It encodes CAWSVVNSYNEQFF.

The gene calls are TRBV9 and TRBJ2-5; D is perhaps TRBD2 (5 bases). V was clipped by 0 bases and J by 1 base, with 13 bases between them. Germline CDR1 reads SGDLS; CDR2 reads YYNGEE. The CDR3 consists of 16 residues. DNA for the CDR3: TGTGCCAGCAGCGTAGCTCGAGGGCTCGGCCAAGAGACCCAGTACTTC. It specifies CASSVARGLGQETQYF.

The V and J genes are TRBV6-6 and TRBJ2-1, with TRBD1 matching 9 bases. This CDR3 is 15 amino acids long. CDR1 and CDR2 from the germline V gene are MNHNY and SVGAGI (reference sequence). Germline trimming cut 5 bases from V and 5 bases from J; bases unmatched to any gene: 7. CDR3 sequence reads: CASSQPGQGNNEQFF. The DNA of the CDR3 is TGTGCCAGCAGTCAGCCGGGACAGGGTAACAATGAGCAGTTCTTC.

V gene TRBV28 combines with J gene TRBJ1-2, with D unresolved. V gave up 3 bases and J gave up 4 bases, with 12 bases separating them. This CDR3 comprises 14 residues. The germline CDR1 and CDR2 sequences are MDHEN and SYDVKM. The CDR3 nucleotides are TGTGCCAGCAGTTTGGCCGGACTGTTCTATGGCTACACCTTC. Translated: CASSLAGLFYGYTF.

The V and J genes are TRBV24-1 and TRBJ1-4; 7 bases align to TRBD1. CDR1 and CDR2 (germline): KGHDR, SFDVKD. The CDR3 has 15 amino acids. Trimming at V came to 4 bases and at J to 7 bases, leaving 8 bases not matched to a gene. The CDR3 loop is CATSDPRQGGEKLFF. CDR3 bases: TGTGCCACCAGTGACCCACGACAGGGTGGTGAAAAACTGTTTTTT.

V and J are TRBV7-2 and TRBJ1-4, with no clear D. Germline loops: CDR1 SGHTA, CDR2 FQGNSA. Trimming cost V 1 base and J 3 bases, with 6 bases left between them. This CDR3 has 14 amino acids. CDR3: CASSLDSSNEKLFF. The DNA of the CDR3 is TGTGCCAGCAGCTTAGACAGCTCTAATGAAAAACTGTTTTTT.

This clone was counted once. J is TRBJ1-2 and V is TRBV18; no reliable D call. V lost 3 bases, J lost 2 bases, and 10 bases lay in between. CDR1 is KGHSH and CDR2 is LQKENI in the germline V gene. CDR3 length: 14 amino acids. CDR3 sequence (DNA): TGTGCCAGCTCACCTCGAGAGGGCAACTATGGCTACACCTTC. Protein product: CASSPREGNYGYTF.

The chain carries TRBV7-8 and TRBJ2-2, with D possibly matching TRBD1 (5 bases). V was shortened by 1 base and J by 6 bases, with 15 bases between the two germline ends. The germline V gene encodes CDR1 SGHVS and CDR2 FQNEAQ. This CDR3 contains 16 residues. CDR3 bases: TGTGCCAGCAGCTTAGGTTTCTGGCAGGGATCCGGGGAGCTGTTTTTT. Amino acids: CASSLGFWQGSGELFF.

A note on this clone: One end of the junction varies from germline; a read error may be responsible. The V gene is TRBV3-1 (or the pseudogene TRBV3-2), the J gene TRBJ2-2; TRBD2 matches at 8 bases. The CDR3 extends over 16 amino acids. From germline, CDR1 is LGHDT and CDR2 YNNKEL (reference sequence). CDR3 in DNA: TGTGCCAGCAGTCAAGGAGTATCGGGGGGGACCGGGGAGCTGTTTTTT. Protein sequence: CASSQGVSGGTGELFF.

Turning to this clone: The sample contains more than one DNA sequence encoding this CDR3. The J gene is TRBJ1-2, the V gene TRBV4-2; 8 bases line up with TRBD1. The germline V gene encodes CDR1 LGHNA and CDR2 YNFKEQ. Trimming at V came to 0 bases and at J to 7 bases, leaving 7 bases not matched to a gene. This CDR3 has 15 amino acids. The CDR3 region has the DNA TGTGCCAGCAGCCAAGACCGGACAGGGAAAATTGGCTACACCTTC. This translates into CASSQDRTGKIGYTF.

This clone is a singleton in its sample. CDR3 in DNA: TGTGCCAGCAGCTTACCCGGGACAGCTGAGTTCTTC. It codes for CASSLPGTAEFF. The chain recombines TRBV7-3 with TRBJ2-1, with TRBD1 identical over 7 bases. The V segment lost 2 bases and the J segment 14 bases; nucleotides outside the gene matches: 6. This CDR3 has 12 amino acids. In germline, CDR1 is SGHTA, CDR2 FQGTGA.

V and J are TRBV4-2 and TRBJ2-1; the match to TRBD2 covers 8 bases. Germline V lookup: CDR1 LGHNA, CDR2 YNFKEQ. CDR3 size: 15 residues. The trim removed 1 base at V and 8 bases at J, leaving 7 bases unmatched. The CDR3 nucleotides are TGTGCCAGCAGCCAAGTGGCGGGAGGAACCGATGAGCAGTTCTTC. Translation gives CASSQVAGGTDEQFF.

J is TRBJ2-1 and V is TRBV6-2 or TRBV6-3; 7 nucleotides match TRBD2. This CDR3 contains 15 residues. Looked up from germline, CDR1 is MNHEY and CDR2 is SVGEGT. V shed 5 bases and J 4 bases; nucleotides not matched to a gene: 8. CDR3 DNA sequence: TGTGCCAGCAGTCAGAGCGGGACTGTGTACAATGAGCAGTTCTTC. Translation gives CASSQSGTVYNEQFF.

V usage is TRBV28 and J usage is TRBJ2-3; TRBD1 might be the D (5 bases). V shed 3 bases and J shed 4 bases, with 8 bases lying between them. Germline V gene sequence: CDR1 MDHEN, CDR2 SYDVKM. CDR3 size: 13 residues. The chain's CDR3 is CASSFRVPDTQYF. In DNA form, the CDR3 reads TGTGCCAGCAGTTTCAGGGTTCCAGATACGCAGTATTTT.

The J gene is TRBJ2-7, the V gene TRBV4-3, with TRBD1 matching 9 bases. Germline V gene lookup returns CDR1 LGHNA and CDR2 YSLEER. CDR3 length equals 15 residues. The trim removed 2 bases at V and 2 bases at J, leaving 4 bases unmatched. CDR3 residues: CASSQTTGGTYEQYF. The CDR3 nucleotides are TGCGCCAGCAGCCAAACGACAGGGGGAACCTACGAGCAGTACTTC.

This sequence joins TRBV24-1 and TRBJ2-7, with D tentatively TRBD2 (6 bases). This CDR3 comprises 17 residues. CDR1 is KGHDR and CDR2 is SFDVKD in the germline V gene. Trimming pared 2 bases from V and 6 bases from J, leaving 22 bases between. This chain's CDR3 is CATSDYSGTGVQGEQYF. Here the CDR3 DNA reads TGTGCCACCAGTGATTATTCCGGGACTGGGGTTCAGGGCGAGCAGTACTTC.

This clone was seen once. This chain connects TRBV29-1 to TRBJ2-7, with TRBD1 matching over 9 bases. Germline-derived CDR1 and CDR2 are SQVTM and ANQGSEA. The CDR3 runs 14 residues. V was clipped by 4 bases and J by 2 bases; unmatched bases: 6. Here the CDR3 reads CSVGHGTGTYEQYF. In nucleotides, the CDR3 is TGCAGCGTTGGGCACGGGACAGGGACCTACGAGCAGTACTTC.

V gene TRBV6-2 or TRBV6-3 combines with J gene TRBJ2-3; TRBD1 matches at 8 bases. V dropped 2 bases and J dropped 13; count of bases not matched to a gene: 11. This CDR3 has 14 amino acids. Germline CDR1 reads MNHEY; CDR2 reads SVGEGT. DNA for the CDR3: TGTGCCAGCAGTTACAGGACAGGGAGTATCAAGGAGTATTTT. As protein: CASSYRTGSIKEYF.

The genes are TRBV18 and TRBJ1-3, with D possibly TRBD1 on 5 matching bases. The CDR3 runs to 18 residues. Trimming took 1 base from V and 4 from J, leaving 20 bases between them. Germline V gene lookup returns CDR1 KGHSH and CDR2 LQKENI. CDR3 residues: CASSPLNIPRANGNTIYF. DNA of the CDR3: TGTGCCAGCTCACCACTTAATATACCCAGGGCGAACGGAAACACCATATATTTT.

The chain uses TRBV5-8 and TRBJ2-5; D perhaps matches TRBD1 (6 bases). V lost 4 bases, J lost 3 bases, and 22 bases lay in between. From germline, CDR1 is SGHTS and CDR2 YDEGEE. This CDR3 spans 17 amino acids. DNA of the CDR3: TGTGCCAGCAGCCCTGGACATCGACCCTCAGGGGAAGAGACCCAGTACTTC. Translation gives CASSPGHRPSGEETQYF.

The genes are TRBV2 and TRBJ1-6; no definite D call. Per germline, CDR1 SNHLY and CDR2 FYNNEI. With 5 bases removed from V and 8 bases from J, the gap between germline ends came to 13 bases. The CDR3 contains 14 residues. CDR3 sequence: CASSSGRLYSPLHF. The CDR3 DNA reads TGTGCCAGCAGTTCCGGGAGGTTGTATTCACCCCTCCACTTT.

The chain carries TRBV2 and TRBJ1-5; 9 nucleotides match TRBD1. V lost 6 bases and J lost 0; bases outside the gene matches: 9. This CDR3 contains 17 residues. Germline assignment: CDR1 SNHLY and CDR2 FYNNEI. The CDR3 DNA reads as TGTGCCAGCAGGGGACAGGGAGTTGGATATAGCAATCAGCCCCAGCATTTT. Amino acids: CASRGQGVGYSNQPQHF.